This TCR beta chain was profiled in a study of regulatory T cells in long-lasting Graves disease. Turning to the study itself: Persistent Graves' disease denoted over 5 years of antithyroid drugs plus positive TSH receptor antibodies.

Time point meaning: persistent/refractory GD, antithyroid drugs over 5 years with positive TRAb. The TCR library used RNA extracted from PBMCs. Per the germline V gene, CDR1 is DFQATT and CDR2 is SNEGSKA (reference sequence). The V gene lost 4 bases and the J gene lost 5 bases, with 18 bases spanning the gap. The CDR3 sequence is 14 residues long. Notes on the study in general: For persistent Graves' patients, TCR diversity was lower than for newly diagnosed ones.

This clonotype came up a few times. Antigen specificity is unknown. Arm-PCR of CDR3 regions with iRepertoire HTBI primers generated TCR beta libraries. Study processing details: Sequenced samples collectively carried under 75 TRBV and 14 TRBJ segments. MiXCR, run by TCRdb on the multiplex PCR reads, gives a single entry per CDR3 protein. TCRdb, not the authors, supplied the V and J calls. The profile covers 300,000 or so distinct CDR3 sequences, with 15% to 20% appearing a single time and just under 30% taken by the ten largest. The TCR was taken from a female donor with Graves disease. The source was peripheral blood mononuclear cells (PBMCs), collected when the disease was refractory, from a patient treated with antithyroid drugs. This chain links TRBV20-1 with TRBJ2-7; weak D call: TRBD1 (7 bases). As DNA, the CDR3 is TGCAGTGCTATCCTAAGACAGGGCGGGAACGAGCAGTACTTC. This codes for CSAILRQGGNEQYF.